This T cell receptor beta chain derives from a study of T cells in Graves' hyperthyroidism and ophthalmopathy. This clonotype was seen many times. Antigen: not known. The CDR3 contains 15 residues. Per the germline V gene, CDR1 is SGHRS and CDR2 is YFSETQ. Trimming removed 4 bases from V and 6 bases from J, with 16 bases in between. Study-wide results and limits: Before onset, ophthalmopathy was predicted by the model a median 6.5 months earlier.

RNA transcripts yielded amplified TCR beta CDR3 regions. The HTBI set primed first-round TCR CDR3 RT-PCR. Via MiXCR, TCRdb re-called the multiplex PCR reads, giving one row per CDR3 protein. Here the sample spans about 570,000 distinct CDR3 sequences, 14% being singletons. The receptor was isolated from a woman between 40 and 50 years old with Graves' hyperthyroidism. Sequenced input: blood. The chain recombines TRBV5-1 with TRBJ2-2; D is unclear. The CDR3, as DNA: TGCGCCAGCAGCAAAGGCCTTGGACCGGCCGGGGAGCTGTTTTTT. It specifies CASSKGLGPAGELFF.